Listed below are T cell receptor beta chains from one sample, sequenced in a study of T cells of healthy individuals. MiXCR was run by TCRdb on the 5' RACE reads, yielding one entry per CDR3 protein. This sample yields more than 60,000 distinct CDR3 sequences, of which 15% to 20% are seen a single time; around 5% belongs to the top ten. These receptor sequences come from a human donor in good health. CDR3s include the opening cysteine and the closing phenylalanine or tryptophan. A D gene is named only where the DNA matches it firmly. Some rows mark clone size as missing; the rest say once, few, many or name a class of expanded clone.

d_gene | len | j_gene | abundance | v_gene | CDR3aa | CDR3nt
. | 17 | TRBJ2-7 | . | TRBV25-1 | CASSTSGTSGISYEQYF | .
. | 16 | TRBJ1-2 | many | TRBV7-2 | CASSLGGRLTRNGYTF | TGTGCCAGCAGCTTAGGCGGCAGGTTGACCCGAAATGGCTACACCTTC
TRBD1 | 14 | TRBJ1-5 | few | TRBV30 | CAWSVGGQRQPQHF | TGTGCCTGGAGTGTAGGGGGCCAGCGGCAGCCCCAGCATTTT
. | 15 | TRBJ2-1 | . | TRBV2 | CASKDGPSSYNEQFF | TGTGCCAGCAAAGATGGCCCAAGCTCCTACAATGAGCAGTTCTTC
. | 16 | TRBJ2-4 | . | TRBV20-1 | CSARERPGIAKNIQYF | TGCAGTGCTAGGGAAAGGCCGGGAATAGCCAAAAACATTCAGTACTTC
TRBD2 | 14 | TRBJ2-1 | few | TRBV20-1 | CSASGLADYNEQFF | TGCAGTGCTAGCGGGCTAGCGGATTACAATGAGCAGTTCTTC
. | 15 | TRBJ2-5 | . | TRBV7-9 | CASSFSTVQTETQYF | TGTGCCAGCAGCTTTTCAACGGTGCAGACGGAGACCCAGTACTTC
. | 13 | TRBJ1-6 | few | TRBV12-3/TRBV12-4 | CASSLTGFSPLHF | TGTGCCAGCAGCCTTACAGGGTTTTCACCCCTCCACTTT
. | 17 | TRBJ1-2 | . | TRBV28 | CASSSPTVDGFDYGYTF | TGTGCCAGCAGTTCCCCAACGGTTGACGGATTCGACTATGGCTACACCTTC
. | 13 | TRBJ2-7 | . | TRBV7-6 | CASSLSLAYEQYF | TGTGCCAGCAGCTTATCACTAGCCTACGAGCAGTACTTC
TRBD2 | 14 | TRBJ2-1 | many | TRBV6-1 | CASRTSGSYNEQFF | TGTGCCAGCCGGACTAGCGGATCCTACAATGAGCAGTTCTTC
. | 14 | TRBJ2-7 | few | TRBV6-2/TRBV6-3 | CASSYSAQSYEQYF | TGTGCCAGCAGTTACTCTGCACAGAGCTACGAGCAGTACTTC
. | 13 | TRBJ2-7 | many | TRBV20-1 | CSARSPSSYEQYF | TGCAGTGCTAGATCCCCCAGCTCCTACGAGCAGTACTTC
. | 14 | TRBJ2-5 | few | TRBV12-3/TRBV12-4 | CASSLGPGLETQYF | TGTGCCAGCAGTTTAGGTCCGGGGCTGGAGACCCAGTACTTC
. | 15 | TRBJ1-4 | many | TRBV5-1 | CASSLSGRNNEKLFF | TGCGCCAGCAGCTTGAGTGGGAGAAATAATGAAAAACTGTTTTTT
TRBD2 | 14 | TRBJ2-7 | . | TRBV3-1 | CASSQGGLGYEQHF | TGTGCCAGCAGCCAGGGGGGACTAGGCTACGAGCAGCACTTC
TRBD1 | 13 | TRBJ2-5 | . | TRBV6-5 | CASRSQGTKTQYF | TGTGCCAGCAGGTCACAGGGGACGAAGACCCAGTACTTC
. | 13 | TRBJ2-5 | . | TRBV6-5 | CASQGGPGETQYF | TGTGCCAGCCAGGGGGGGCCGGGAGAGACCCAGTACTTC
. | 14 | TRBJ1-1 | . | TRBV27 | CASSSRPWDTEAFF | TGTGCCAGCAGTTCCAGACCCTGGGACACTGAAGCTTTCTTT
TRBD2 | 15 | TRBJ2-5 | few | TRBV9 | CASSPRTSGRWAQYF | TGTGCCAGCAGCCCGCGGACTAGCGGGAGATGGGCCCAGTACTTC
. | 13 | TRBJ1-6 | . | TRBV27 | CASSLGANSPLHF | TGTGCCAGCAGTTTGGGGGCCAATTCACCCCTCCACTTT
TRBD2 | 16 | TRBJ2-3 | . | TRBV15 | CATSGWQRGSTDTQYF | TGTGCCACCAGCGGCTGGCAGCGGGGAAGCACAGATACGCAGTATTTT
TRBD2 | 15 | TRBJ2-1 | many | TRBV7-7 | CASSPQLAGKDEQFF | TGTGCTAGCAGCCCGCAACTAGCGGGAAAGGATGAGCAGTTCTTC
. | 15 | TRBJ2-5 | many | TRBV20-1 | CSAMRLSVFQETQYF | TGCAGTGCTATGAGACTCTCCGTCTTCCAAGAGACCCAGTACTTC
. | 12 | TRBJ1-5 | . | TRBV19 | CASSVPNQPQHF | TGTGCCAGTAGTGTCCCGAATCAGCCCCAGCATTTT
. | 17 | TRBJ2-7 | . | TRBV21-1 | CASSKVLTEGWSYEQYF | TGTGCCAGCAGCAAAGTTTTAACTGAGGGGTGGTCCTACGAGCAGTACTTC
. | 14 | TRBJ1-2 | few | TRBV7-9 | CASSLSVITYGYTF | TGTGCCAGCAGCTTAAGCGTGATAACCTATGGCTACACCTTC
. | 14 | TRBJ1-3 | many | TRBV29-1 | CSVEDAGTGNTIYF | TGCAGCGTTGAGGACGCGGGCACTGGAAACACCATATATTTT
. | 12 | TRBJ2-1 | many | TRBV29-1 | CIGGSIYNEQFF | TGCATAGGAGGGAGTATCTACAATGAGCAGTTCTTC
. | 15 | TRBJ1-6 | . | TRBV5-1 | CASSLDGPRDSPLHF | TGCGCCAGCAGCTTGGACGGACCAAGGGATTCACCCCTCCACTTT
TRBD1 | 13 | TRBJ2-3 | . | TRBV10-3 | CATTTGSESTQYF | TGTGCCACGACGACAGGGTCAGAGAGTACGCAGTATTTT
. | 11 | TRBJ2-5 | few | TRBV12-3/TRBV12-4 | CASSFTETQYF | TGTGCCAGCAGTTTTACGGAGACCCAGTACTTC
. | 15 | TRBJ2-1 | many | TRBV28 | CASSHDWDKSNEQFF | TGTGCCAGCAGTCATGACTGGGACAAAAGCAATGAGCAGTTCTTC
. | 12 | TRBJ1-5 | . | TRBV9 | CARRYVSQPQHF | TGTGCCAGACGCTACGTGTCTCAGCCCCAGCATTTT
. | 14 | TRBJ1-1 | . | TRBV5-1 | CASSQRRRNTEAFF | TGTGCCAGCAGCCAACGACGTCGGAACACTGAAGCTTTCTTT
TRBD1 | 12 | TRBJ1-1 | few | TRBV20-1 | CSARVVRDRAFF | TGCAGTGCTAGAGTTGTGAGGGACAGGGCTTTCTTT
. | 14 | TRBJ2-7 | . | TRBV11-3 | CASSPRQGSHEQYF | TGTGCCAGCAGCCCCCGTCAGGGTTCCCACGAGCAGTACTTC
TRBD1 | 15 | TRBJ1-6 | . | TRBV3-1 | CASSRPGQGVSPLHF | TGTGCCAGCAGTCGGCCGGGACAGGGGGTTTCACCCCTCCACTTT
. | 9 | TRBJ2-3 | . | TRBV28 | CAERATQYF | TGTGCCGAGAGGGCGACGCAGTATTTT
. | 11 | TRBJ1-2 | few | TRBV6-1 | CASRVGDGYTF | TGTGCCAGCAGGGTAGGGGATGGCTACACCTTC
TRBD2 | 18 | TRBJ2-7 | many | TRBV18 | CASSPKLAGTSSSYEQYF | TGTGCCAGCTCACCAAAACTAGCCGGGACTAGTTCCTCCTACGAGCAGTACTTC
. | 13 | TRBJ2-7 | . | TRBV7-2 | CASSLGDLNEQYF | TGTGCCAGCAGCTTAGGCGACCTTAACGAGCAGTACTTC
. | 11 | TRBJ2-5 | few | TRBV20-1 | CSADQGETQYF | TGCAGTGCTGATCAGGGAGAGACCCAGTACTTC
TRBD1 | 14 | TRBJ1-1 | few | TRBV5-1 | CVSRLQGPNTEAFF | TGCGTCAGCAGATTACAGGGGCCCAACACTGAAGCTTTCTTT
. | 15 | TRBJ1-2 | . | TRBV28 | CVVPGGSLANYGYTF | TGTGTCGTACCAGGTGGGAGCTTAGCTAACTATGGCTACACCTTC
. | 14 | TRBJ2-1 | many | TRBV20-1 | CSARATLPRDEQFF | TGCAGTGCTAGAGCCACCCTTCCCCGGGATGAGCAGTTCTTC
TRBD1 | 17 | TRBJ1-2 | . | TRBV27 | CASSLNLVFVQGGGYTF | TGTGCCAGCAGTTTAAACCTAGTATTCGTGCAGGGGGGCGGCTACACCTTC
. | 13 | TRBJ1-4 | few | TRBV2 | CAGLGDSAEKLFF | TGTGCCGGTCTAGGGGACTCTGCTGAAAAACTGTTTTTT
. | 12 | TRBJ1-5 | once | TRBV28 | CASKLGDQPQHF | TGTGCCAGCAAACTTGGGGATCAGCCCCAGCATTTT
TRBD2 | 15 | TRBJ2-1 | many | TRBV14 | CASSHKRSSGNEQFF | TGTGCCAGCAGCCATAAGCGTTCTAGCGGCAATGAGCAGTTCTTC
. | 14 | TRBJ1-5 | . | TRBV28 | CASSLWAINQPQHF | TGTGCCAGCAGTCTCTGGGCTATCAATCAGCCCCAGCATTTT
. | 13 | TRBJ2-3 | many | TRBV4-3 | CASSQEMGDTQYF | TGCGCCAGCAGCCAAGAGATGGGCGATACGCAGTATTTT
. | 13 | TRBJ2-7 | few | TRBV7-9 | CASSPPTRNEQYF | TGTGCCAGCAGTCCCCCTACTAGGAACGAGCAGTACTTC
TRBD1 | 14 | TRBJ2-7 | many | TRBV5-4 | CASSFAGTAYEQYF | TGTGCCAGCAGTTTCGCCGGGACAGCCTACGAGCAGTACTTC